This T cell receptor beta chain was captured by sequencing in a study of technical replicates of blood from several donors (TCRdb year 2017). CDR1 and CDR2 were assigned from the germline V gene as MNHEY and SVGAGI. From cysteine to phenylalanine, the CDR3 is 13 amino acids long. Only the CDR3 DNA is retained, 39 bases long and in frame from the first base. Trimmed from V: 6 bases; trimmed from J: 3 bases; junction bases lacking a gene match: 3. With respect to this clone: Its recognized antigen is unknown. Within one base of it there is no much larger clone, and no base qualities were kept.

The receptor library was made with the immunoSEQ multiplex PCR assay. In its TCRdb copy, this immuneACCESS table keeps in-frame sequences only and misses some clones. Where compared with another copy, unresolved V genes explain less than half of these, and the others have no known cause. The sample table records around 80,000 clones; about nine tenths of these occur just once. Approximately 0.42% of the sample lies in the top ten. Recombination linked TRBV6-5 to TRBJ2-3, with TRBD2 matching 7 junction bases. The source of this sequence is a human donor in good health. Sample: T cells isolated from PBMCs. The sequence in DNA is TGTGCCAGCAGGGGGGAGGGGACAGATACGCAGTATTTT. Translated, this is CASRGEGTDTQYF.